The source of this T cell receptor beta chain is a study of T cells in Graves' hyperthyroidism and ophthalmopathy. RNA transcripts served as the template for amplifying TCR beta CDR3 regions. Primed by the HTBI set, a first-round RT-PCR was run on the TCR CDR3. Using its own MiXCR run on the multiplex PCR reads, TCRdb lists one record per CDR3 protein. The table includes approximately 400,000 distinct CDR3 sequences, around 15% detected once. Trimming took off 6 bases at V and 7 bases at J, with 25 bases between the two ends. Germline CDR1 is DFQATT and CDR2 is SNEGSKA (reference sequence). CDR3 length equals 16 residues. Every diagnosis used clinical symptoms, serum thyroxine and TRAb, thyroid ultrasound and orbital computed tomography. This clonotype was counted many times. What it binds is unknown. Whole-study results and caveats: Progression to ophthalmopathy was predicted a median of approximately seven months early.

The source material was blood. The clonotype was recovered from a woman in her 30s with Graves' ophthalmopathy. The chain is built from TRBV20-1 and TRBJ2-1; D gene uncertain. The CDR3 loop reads CSAQTVSTFAMNEQFF. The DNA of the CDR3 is TGCAGTGCCCAAACGGTGAGCACCTTTGCGATGAATGAGCAGTTCTTC.